Here is one T cell receptor (beta chain) with its context. Its target is not known. This CDR3 is built from 16 residues. V was pared by 4 bases and J by 0 bases, with 13 bases between. CDR1 is KGHSH, CDR2 LQKENI, per germline. This specimen belongs to a study of T cell responses to AZD1222 COVID-19 vaccine. Study-wide results and caveats: Across the whole spike, CD4 TCRs peaked at regions 160-218 and 743-854. Most donors were white British, females outnumbered males, and clonal diversity was possibly underestimated.

TCRdb keeps only in-frame clones here, not all; method: immunoSEQ multiplex PCR. The sample holds more than 80,000 clones, around 90% seen once. The sequencing used peripheral blood, collected 28 days after the second AZD1222 dose. The source of this sequence is an adult who received the AZD1222 COVID-19 vaccine. The V gene is TRBV18, the J gene TRBJ1-3; tentative D call: TRBD1 (6 bases). CDR3 amino acids: CASSLVGQNSGNTIYF. The CDR3 DNA reads as TGTGCCAGCTCACTAGTCGGACAGAACTCTGGAAACACCATATATTTT.